The present TCR beta chain was sequenced within a study of T cell responses to AZD1222 COVID-19 vaccine. Study results and caveats: Clonal diversity may have been underestimated in mostly white British donors.

A remark on this clone: What it binds is unknown.

V lost 5 bases and J 1 base, leaving 8 bases between the germline ends. CDR3 length equals 13 residues. The V gene's germline CDR1 is LNHDA and CDR2 SQIVND (reference sequence). This table comes from immunoSEQ multiplex PCR, and its TCRdb copy is limited to in-frame clones, with some not included. The sample carries 250,000 to 300,000 clones, 90% to 95% recorded once. The sample consisted of peripheral blood, taken 28 days after the second AZD1222 dose. This sequence originates from an adult who received the AZD1222 COVID-19 vaccine. This rearrangement joins TRBV19 to TRBJ1-1; D call uncertain. The CDR3 protein is CASSRGENTEAFF. The CDR3 coding sequence is TGTGCCAGTAGTCGGGGAGAGAACACTGAAGCTTTCTTT.